Presented here are 26 T cell receptor beta chains from one specimen sequenced in a study of T cells in Graves' hyperthyroidism and ophthalmopathy. Template material for amplifying TCR beta CDR3 regions consisted of RNA transcripts. Initially, a first-round RT-PCR of the TCR CDR3 employed the HTBI primer set. TCRdb called the multiplex PCR reads again in MiXCR, with one record for every CDR3 protein. The table has around 620,000 distinct CDR3 sequences, 15% to 20% seen once; the top ten hold approximately 3.8%. Material for sequencing was blood. The receptors originated from a woman aged 30 to 39 with Graves' hyperthyroidism.

The V gene is TRBV30, the J gene TRBJ2-1; D remains unclear. Per the germline V gene, CDR1 is GTSNPN and CDR2 is SVGIG (reference sequence). V was clipped by 2 bases and J by 4 bases, with 6 bases between them. CDR3 size: 12 residues. The CDR3 sequence is CAWSLVYNEQFF. CDR3 DNA: TGTGCCTGGAGTTTGGTATACAATGAGCAGTTCTTC.

This clonotype has a handful of counts. The chain joins TRBV27 to TRBJ2-1; D gene unclear. The V end was cut by 2 bases, the J end by 0 bases, with 14 bases between. The CDR3 extends over 17 amino acids. Germline CDR1 MNHEY, CDR2 SMNVEV (reference sequence). The CDR3 protein is CASSLEGAEVSYNEQFF. The DNA for the CDR3 is TGTGCCAGCAGTTTAGAAGGTGCCGAAGTCTCCTACAATGAGCAGTTCTTC.

The chain recombines TRBV5-1 with TRBJ1-3; D might be TRBD1 (6 bases). The V gene's germline CDR1 is SGHRS and CDR2 YFSETQ. This CDR3 has 14 residues. V was pared by 5 bases and J by 0 bases, with 9 bases between. The CDR3 sequence: CASRRDNSGNTIYF. DNA of the CDR3: TGCGCCAGCAGGCGGGACAACTCTGGAAACACCATATATTTT. Using reference TRBV5-1 and TRBJ1-3 for the parts outside the CDR3, the full variable domain is KAGVTQTPRYLIKTRGQQVTLSCSPISGHRSVSWYQQTPGQGLQFLFEYFSETQRNKGNFPGRFSGRQFSNSRSEMNVSTLELGDSALYLCASRRDNSGNTIYFGEGSWLTVV.

There are a few counts of this clonotype. A junction boundary mismatches the germline segment, possibly from a read error. The chain recombines TRBV28 with TRBJ2-1; weak D call: TRBD2 (6 bases). Germline V gene sequence: CDR1 MDHEN, CDR2 SYDVKM. This CDR3 contains 16 residues. The CDR3 here is CASSVWGGTSYNEQFF. The DNA for the CDR3 is TGTGCCAGCAGTGTATGGGGCGGGACCTCCTACAATGAGCAGTTCTTC.

CDR3 residues: CASTPTGESQPQHF. In nucleotides, the CDR3 is TGCGCCAGCACCCCGACAGGGGAAAGTCAGCCCCAGCATTTT. The rearrangement uses TRBV5-1 and TRBJ1-5; 8 positions match TRBD1. Unmatched junction bases numbered 8, after V lost 6 bases and J lost 6 bases. CDR3 length: 14 residues. In germline, CDR1 is SGHRS, CDR2 YFSETQ.

This clonotype showed up just a few times. The chain combines TRBV6-6 with TRBJ2-7; 11 nucleotides align to TRBD2. Germline V gene lookup returns CDR1 MNHNY and CDR2 SVGAGI (reference sequence). The V and J ends lost 0 bases and 3 bases, in that order; junction bases with no gene match: 4. The CDR3 has 16 residues. The CDR3 DNA follows: TGTGCCAGCAGTTACTCCCTAGCGGGAGGTTTCTACGAGCAGTACTTC. Translated, it gives CASSYSLAGGFYEQYF.

This clonotype has a count of ten or more. The chain combines TRBV20-1 with TRBJ2-3, with a tentative D call TRBD1 (5 bases). The CDR3 is made up of 15 amino acids. Germline CDR1 reads DFQATT; CDR2 reads SNEGSKA (reference sequence). Trimming pared 5 bases from V and 5 bases from J, leaving 20 bases between. DNA for the CDR3: TGCAGTGCTCCCGCGGCAGGGCTTCCCAGAGATACGCAGTATTTT. Amino acids: CSAPAAGLPRDTQYF.

This clonotype was found a few times. V is TRBV7-3 and J is TRBJ2-1; 10 bases are a match to TRBD1. V lost 4 bases to trimming and J lost 4 bases; unmatched junction nucleotides: 4. CDR1 SGHTA and CDR2 FQGTGA come from the germline V gene. This CDR3 is built from 15 residues. The CDR3 sequence: CASSSPGQGYNEQFF. For the CDR3, the DNA is TGTGCCAGCAGCTCACCGGGACAGGGGTACAATGAGCAGTTCTTC.

This clonotype has ten or more counts. The rearrangement uses TRBV6-2 or TRBV6-3 and TRBJ2-1; 10 bases map to TRBD2. The CDR3 runs to 16 residues. The V segment lost 2 bases and the J segment 7 bases; nucleotides outside the gene matches: 8. The germline CDR1 and CDR2 sequences are MNHEY and SVGEGT. CDR3 coding DNA: TGTGCCAGCAGTTACGTCCGACTAGCGGGCCCTAATGAGCAGTTCTTC. This codes for CASSYVRLAGPNEQFF.

In its sample, this clonotype was seen many times. The chain employs TRBV6-2 or TRBV6-3 and TRBJ2-1, with TRBD2 as a possible D gene (5 bases). Deletions cut 2 bases from V and 3 bases from J, with 11 bases between. The CDR3 extends over 15 amino acids. CDR1 and CDR2 (germline): MNHEY, SVGEGT. CDR3 sequence: CASSYMRAYYNEQFF. The DNA for the CDR3 is TGTGCCAGCAGTTACATGAGGGCCTACTACAATGAGCAGTTCTTC.

This clonotype was picked up many times. This rearrangement joins TRBV28 to TRBJ2-1, with D uncertain. Trimming removed 2 bases from V and 0 bases from J, with 8 bases in between. The length of the CDR3 is 15 residues. Germline assignment: CDR1 MDHEN and CDR2 SYDVKM. In nucleotides, the CDR3 is TGTGCCAGCAGTTTAGTAGGGAACTCCTACAATGAGCAGTTCTTC. This translates into CASSLVGNSYNEQFF.

In this sample, this clonotype turned up a few times. This chain connects TRBV25-1 to TRBJ1-5; 7 positions match TRBD1. The ends lost 7 bases at V and 7 bases at J; junction bases unmatched: 4. There are 12 residues in the CDR3. Germline V lookup: CDR1 MGHDK, CDR2 SYGVNS. The CDR3 DNA reads as TGTGCCAGCAAAGGGGGCGGGCAGCCCCAGCATTTT. Protein: CASKGGGQPQHF. Full variable domain (missing parts from reference TRBV25-1 and TRBJ1-5): EADIYQTPRYLVIGTGKKITLECSQTMGHDKMYWYQQDPGMELHLIHYSYGVNSTEKGDLSSESTVSRIRTEHFPLTLESARPSHTSQYLCASKGGGQPQHFGDGTRLSIL.

This chain links TRBV15 with TRBJ2-7; D gene unclear. The V gene's germline CDR1 is LNHNV and CDR2 YYDKDF (reference sequence). The CDR3 totals 14 residues. Trimming stripped 1 base from V and 5 bases from J, with 12 bases between. The CDR3 region is CATSRAVSVNEQYF. CDR3 in DNA: TGTGCCACCAGCAGAGCAGTGAGTGTCAACGAGCAGTACTTC.

This clonotype was detected many times. This chain connects TRBV5-1 to TRBJ2-7; possibly TRBD1 for D (6 bases). Germline V gives CDR1 SGHRS, CDR2 YFSETQ. This CDR3 contains 17 residues. The germline V and J ends were trimmed by 1 base and 0 bases, with 17 bases remaining between them. CDR3: CASSLTEQGINSYEQYF. The CDR3 DNA follows: TGCGCCAGCAGCTTGACTGAACAGGGTATCAACTCCTACGAGCAGTACTTC.

This clonotype was recorded at least ten times. V gene TRBV15 combines with J gene TRBJ2-7; D might be TRBD2 (5 bases). The CDR3 has 17 residues. Germline V CDR1 and CDR2: LNHNV, YYDKDF (reference sequence). Trimming took off 1 base at V and 7 bases at J, with 23 bases between the two ends. The CDR3 DNA is TGTGCCACCAGCAGAGTGGTGTTCGGGGTACCTGGGTGGGAGCAGTACTTC. Its translation: CATSRVVFGVPGWEQYF. Using reference TRBV15 and TRBJ2-7 for the parts outside the CDR3, the full variable domain is DAMVIQNPRYQVTQFGKPVTLSCSQTLNHNVMYWYQQKSSQAPKLLFHYYDKDFNNEADTPDNFQSRRPNTSFCFLDIRSPGLGDTAMYLCATSRVVFGVPGWEQYFGPGTRLTVT.

CDR3 protein: CASTQGAGYTF. CDR3 in DNA: TGTGCCAGCACACAGGGAGCTGGCTACACCTTC. J is TRBJ1-2 and V is TRBV6-1; D might be TRBD1 (6 bases). Trimming shortened V by 7 bases and J by 7 bases, and 10 bases separated the two germline ends. Germline V gives CDR1 MNHNS, CDR2 SASEGT. This CDR3 region has 11 residues.

The chain combines TRBV6-1 with TRBJ1-1; D gene uncertain. The CDR3 loop spans 15 amino acids. Trimming pared 1 base from V and 2 bases from J, leaving 11 bases between. Germline CDR1 MNHNS, CDR2 SASEGT. The CDR3 protein is CASSEVRTRNTEAFF. The CDR3 nucleotides are TGTGCCAGCAGTGAAGTCCGCACACGAAACACTGAAGCTTTCTTT.

J is TRBJ2-1 and V is TRBV28; 9 bases map to TRBD1. The CDR3 loop spans 17 amino acids. J was trimmed by 8 bases and V by 0 bases; bases with no gene match: 11. Germline V lookup: CDR1 MDHEN, CDR2 SYDVKM. The CDR3 loop is CASSLWAGTGLGDEQFF. The DNA for the CDR3 is TGTGCCAGCAGTTTATGGGCCGGGACAGGGCTCGGGGATGAGCAGTTCTTC.

This clonotype has ten or more counts. A much larger clone differs from this one at a single base, so this may be a read error. CDR3 in amino acids: CASSAGQQETQYF. The CDR3 nucleotides read TGTGCCAGCAGCGCGGGACAGCAAGAGACCCAGTACTTC. J is TRBJ2-5 and V is TRBV7-2, with D possibly matching TRBD1 (7 bases). CDR3 length: 13 residues. Trimming removed 5 bases from V and 2 bases from J, with 9 bases in between. Germline V lookup: CDR1 SGHTA, CDR2 FQGNSA.

This clonotype occurred a few times. The chain is built from TRBV5-1 and TRBJ2-7, with 10 positions matching TRBD1. This CDR3 is built from 15 residues. Germline trimming cut 4 bases from V and 1 base from J; bases unmatched to any gene: 5. From germline, CDR1 is SGHRS and CDR2 YFSETQ. This CDR3 reads CASSTDRGSSYEQYF. CDR3 DNA sequence: TGCGCCAGCAGCACGGACAGGGGGTCGTCCTACGAGCAGTACTTC.

The gene calls are TRBV7-9 and TRBJ2-7; D could derive from TRBD1 or TRBD2 (5 bases each). Germline lookup yields CDR1 SEHNR and CDR2 FQNEAQ (reference sequence). This CDR3 has 14 amino acids. Trimming took off 9 bases at V and 2 bases at J, with 17 bases between the two ends. The CDR3 is CASSNRDEPYEQYF. Written as DNA, the CDR3 is TGTGCCAGTTCAAACCGGGACGAACCCTACGAGCAGTACTTC.

As for this clonotype: A far larger clone is just one base off, so this is likely a read error. The rearrangement links TRBV6-1 to TRBJ1-5; unclear D gene. This CDR3 has 13 residues. CDR1 and CDR2 (germline): MNHNS, SASEGT. The CDR3 region has the DNA TGTCCCAGCAGTCCCAATAGCAATCAGCCCCAGCATTTT. This encodes CPSSPNSNQPQHF.

The rearrangement links TRBV27 to TRBJ2-2; no clear D. CDR3 length: 14 residues. Per germline, CDR1 MNHEY and CDR2 SMNVEV (reference sequence). V lost 4 bases and J lost 0, with 6 bases in between. CDR3 region: CASSYRPNTGELFF. The CDR3 DNA is TGTGCCAGCAGTTACAGACCGAACACCGGGGAGCTGTTTTTT.

This clonotype has only a few counts. The rearrangement uses TRBV19 and TRBJ2-1; 13 positions match TRBD2. With 1 base clipped from V and 5 bases from J, the junction kept 11 bases outside the gene matches. CDR1 is LNHDA, CDR2 SQIVND, per germline (reference sequence). This CDR3 region has 19 residues. The CDR3 DNA sequence: TGTGCCAGTAGTATAGTCCTAACTAGCGGGAGGGCCGTCGACAATGAGCAGTTCTTC. Translated, it gives CASSIVLTSGRAVDNEQFF.

This rearrangement joins TRBV6-2 or TRBV6-3 to TRBJ2-7; 9 nucleotides align to TRBD2. Germline loops: CDR1 MNHEY, CDR2 SVGEGT. The CDR3 is 15 residues long. V gave up 5 bases and J gave up 3 bases; unmatched junction bases: 8. The CDR3 DNA follows: TGTGCCAGCAGTCCCTATGGCGGGAGGGTCTACGAGCAGTACTTC. It translates to CASSPYGGRVYEQYF.

The chain is built from TRBV19 and TRBJ1-5; D not certain. V was clipped by 3 bases and J by 0 bases, with 9 bases between them. CDR1 is LNHDA and CDR2 is SQIVND in the germline V gene (reference sequence). This CDR3 has 15 residues. As DNA, the CDR3 is TGTGCCAGTAGTATTTGGAGACGTAGCAATCAGCCCCAGCATTTT. It specifies CASSIWRRSNQPQHF.